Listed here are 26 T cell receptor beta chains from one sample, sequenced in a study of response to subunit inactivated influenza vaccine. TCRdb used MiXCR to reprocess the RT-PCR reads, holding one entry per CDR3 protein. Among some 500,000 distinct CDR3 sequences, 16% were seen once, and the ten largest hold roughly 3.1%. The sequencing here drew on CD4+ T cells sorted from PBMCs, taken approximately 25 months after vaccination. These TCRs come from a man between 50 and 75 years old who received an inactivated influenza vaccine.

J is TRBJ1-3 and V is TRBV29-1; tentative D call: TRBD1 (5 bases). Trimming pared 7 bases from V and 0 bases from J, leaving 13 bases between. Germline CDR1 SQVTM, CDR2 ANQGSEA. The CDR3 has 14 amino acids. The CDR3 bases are TGCAGCGCCCAGCCCGGGACCTCTGGAAACACCATATATTTT. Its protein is CSAQPGTSGNTIYF.

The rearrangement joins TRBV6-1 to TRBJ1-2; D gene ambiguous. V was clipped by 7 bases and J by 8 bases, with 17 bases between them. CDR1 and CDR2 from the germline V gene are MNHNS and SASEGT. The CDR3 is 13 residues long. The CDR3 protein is CASTMSRVGGYTF. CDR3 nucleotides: TGTGCCAGCACCATGAGTAGGGTAGGAGGCTACACCTTC.

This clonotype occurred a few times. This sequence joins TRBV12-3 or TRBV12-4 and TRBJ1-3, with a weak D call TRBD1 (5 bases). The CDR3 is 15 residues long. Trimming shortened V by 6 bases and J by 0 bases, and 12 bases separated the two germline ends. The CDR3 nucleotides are TGTGCCAGCAGCTCGGGGCAGCTCTCTGGAAACACCATATATTTT. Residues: CASSSGQLSGNTIYF.

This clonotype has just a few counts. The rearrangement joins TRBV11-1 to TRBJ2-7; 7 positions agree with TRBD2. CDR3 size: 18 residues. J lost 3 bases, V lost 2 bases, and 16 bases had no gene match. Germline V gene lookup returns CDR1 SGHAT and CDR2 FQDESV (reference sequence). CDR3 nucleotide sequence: TGTGCCAGCAGCTTATCAGTCGTGGCGAGCGGGGACCTCTACGAGCAGTACTTC. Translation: CASSLSVVASGDLYEQYF.

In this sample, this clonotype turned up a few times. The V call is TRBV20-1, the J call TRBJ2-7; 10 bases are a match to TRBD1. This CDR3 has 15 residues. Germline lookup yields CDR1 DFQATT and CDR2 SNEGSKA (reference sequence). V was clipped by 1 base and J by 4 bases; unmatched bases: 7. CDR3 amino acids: CSARVGQGLGYEQYF. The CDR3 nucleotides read TGCAGTGCTAGAGTGGGACAGGGGTTAGGGTACGAGCAGTACTTC.

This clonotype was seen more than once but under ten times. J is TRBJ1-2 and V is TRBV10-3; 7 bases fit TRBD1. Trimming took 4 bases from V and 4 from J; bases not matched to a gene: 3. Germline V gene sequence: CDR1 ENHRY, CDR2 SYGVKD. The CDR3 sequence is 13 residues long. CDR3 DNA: TGTGCCATCAGTGTGGACAGGAGCTATGGCTACACCTTC. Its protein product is CAISVDRSYGYTF.

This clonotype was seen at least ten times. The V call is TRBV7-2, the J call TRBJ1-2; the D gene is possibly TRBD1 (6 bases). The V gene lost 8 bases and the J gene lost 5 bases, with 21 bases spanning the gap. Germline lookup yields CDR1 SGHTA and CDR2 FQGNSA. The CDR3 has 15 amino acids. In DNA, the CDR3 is TGTGCCAGCGGGGGCGTCCCGGGACAAGGGTATGGCTACACCTTC. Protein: CASGGVPGQGYGYTF.

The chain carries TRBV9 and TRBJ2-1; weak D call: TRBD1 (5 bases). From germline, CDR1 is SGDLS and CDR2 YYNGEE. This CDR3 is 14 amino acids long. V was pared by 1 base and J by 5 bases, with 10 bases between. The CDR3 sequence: CASSVKQADNEQFF. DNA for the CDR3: TGTGCCAGCAGCGTAAAACAGGCTGACAATGAGCAGTTCTTC.

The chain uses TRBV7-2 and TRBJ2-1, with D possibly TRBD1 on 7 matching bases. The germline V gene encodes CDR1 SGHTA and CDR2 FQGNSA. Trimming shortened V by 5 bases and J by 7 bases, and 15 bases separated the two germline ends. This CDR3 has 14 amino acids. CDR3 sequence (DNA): TGTGCCAGCAGCGCCAGGGCAGGGGGGAATGAGCAGTTCTTC. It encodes CASSARAGGNEQFF.

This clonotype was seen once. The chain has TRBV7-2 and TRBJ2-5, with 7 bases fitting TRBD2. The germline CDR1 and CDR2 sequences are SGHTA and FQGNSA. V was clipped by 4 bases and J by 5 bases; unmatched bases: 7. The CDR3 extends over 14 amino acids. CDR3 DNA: TGTGCCAGCAGCTCGAGACTAGCCCAGGAGACCCAGTACTTC. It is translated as CASSSRLAQETQYF.

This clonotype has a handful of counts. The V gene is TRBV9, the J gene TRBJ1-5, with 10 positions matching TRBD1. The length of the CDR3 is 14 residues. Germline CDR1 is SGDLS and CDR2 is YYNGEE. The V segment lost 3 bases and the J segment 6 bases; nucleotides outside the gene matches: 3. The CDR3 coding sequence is TGTGCCAGCAGCGGACAGGGGGCGGTTCAGCCCCAGCATTTT. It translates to CASSGQGAVQPQHF.

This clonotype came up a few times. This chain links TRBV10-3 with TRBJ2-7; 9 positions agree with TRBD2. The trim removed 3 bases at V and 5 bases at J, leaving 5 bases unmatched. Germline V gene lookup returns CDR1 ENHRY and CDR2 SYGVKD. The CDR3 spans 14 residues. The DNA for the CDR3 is TGTGCCATCAGTGATAAAGCGGGAGGCGACGAGCAGTACTTC. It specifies CAISDKAGGDEQYF.

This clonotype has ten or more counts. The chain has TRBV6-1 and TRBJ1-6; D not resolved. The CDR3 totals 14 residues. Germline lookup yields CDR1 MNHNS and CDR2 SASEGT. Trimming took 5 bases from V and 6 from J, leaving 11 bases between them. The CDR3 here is CASSRGIGNSPLHF. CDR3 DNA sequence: TGTGCCAGCAGTCGGGGAATCGGTAATTCACCCCTCCACTTT.

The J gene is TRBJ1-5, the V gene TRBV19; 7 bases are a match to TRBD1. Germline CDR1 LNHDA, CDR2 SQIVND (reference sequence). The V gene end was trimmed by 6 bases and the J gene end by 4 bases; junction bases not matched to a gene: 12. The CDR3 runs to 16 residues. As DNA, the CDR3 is TGTGCCAGTAGCGCCTCCCCGGGACAGTGGAATCAGCCCCAGCATTTT. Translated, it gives CASSASPGQWNQPQHF.

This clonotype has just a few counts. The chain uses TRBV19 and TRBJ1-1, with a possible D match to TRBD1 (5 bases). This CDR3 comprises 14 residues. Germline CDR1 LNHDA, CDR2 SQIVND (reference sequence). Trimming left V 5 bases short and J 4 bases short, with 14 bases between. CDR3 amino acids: CASSVRGRSTEAFF. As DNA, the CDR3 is TGTGCCAGTAGTGTAAGGGGTCGGAGCACTGAAGCTTTCTTT. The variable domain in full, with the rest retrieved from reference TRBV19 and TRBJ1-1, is DGGITQSPKYLFRKEGQNVTLSCEQNLNHDAMYWYRQDPGQGLRLIYYSQIVNDFQKGDIAEGYSVSREKKESFPLTVTSAQKNPTAFYLCASSVRGRSTEAFFGQGTRLTVV.

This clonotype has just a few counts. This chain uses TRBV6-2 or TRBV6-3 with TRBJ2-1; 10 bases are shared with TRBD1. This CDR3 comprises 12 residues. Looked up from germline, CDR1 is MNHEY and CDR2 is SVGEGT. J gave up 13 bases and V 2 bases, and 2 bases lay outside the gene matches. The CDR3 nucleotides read TGTGCCAGCAGTTACGGGGACAGGGGACAGTTCTTC. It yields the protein CASSYGDRGQFF.

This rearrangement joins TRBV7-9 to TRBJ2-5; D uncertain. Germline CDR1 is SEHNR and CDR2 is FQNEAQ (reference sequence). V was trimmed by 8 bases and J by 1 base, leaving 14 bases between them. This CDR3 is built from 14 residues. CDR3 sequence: CASAASISQETQYF. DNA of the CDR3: TGTGCCAGCGCGGCCAGCATCTCCCAAGAGACCCAGTACTTC.

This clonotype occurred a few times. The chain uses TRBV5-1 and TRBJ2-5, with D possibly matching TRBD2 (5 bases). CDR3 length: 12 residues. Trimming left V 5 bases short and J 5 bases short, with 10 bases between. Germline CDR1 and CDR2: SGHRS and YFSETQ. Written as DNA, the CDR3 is TGCGCCAGCAGTCGGGGAGTCGAGACCCAGTACTTC. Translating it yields CASSRGVETQYF.

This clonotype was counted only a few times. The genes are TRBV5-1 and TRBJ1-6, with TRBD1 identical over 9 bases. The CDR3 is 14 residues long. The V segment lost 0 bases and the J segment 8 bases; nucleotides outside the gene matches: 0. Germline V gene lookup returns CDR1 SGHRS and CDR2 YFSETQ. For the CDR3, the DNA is TGCGCCAGCAGCTTGGGGGACAGGGATTCACCCCTCCACTTT. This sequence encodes CASSLGDRDSPLHF.

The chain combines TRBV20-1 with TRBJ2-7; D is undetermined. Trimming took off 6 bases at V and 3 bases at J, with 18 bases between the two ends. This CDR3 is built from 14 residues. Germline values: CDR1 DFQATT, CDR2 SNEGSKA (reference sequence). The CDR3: CSASHLLRSYEQYF. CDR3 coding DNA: TGCAGTGCGTCGCATCTCTTGCGGAGCTACGAGCAGTACTTC.

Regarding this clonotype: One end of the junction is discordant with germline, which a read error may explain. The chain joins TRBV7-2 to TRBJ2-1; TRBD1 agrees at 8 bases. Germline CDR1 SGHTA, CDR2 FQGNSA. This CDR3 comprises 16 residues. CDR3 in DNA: TGTGCCAGCAGCTTAGACACAGGGGGATCCTACAAGGAGCAGTTCTTC. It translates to CASSLDTGGSYKEQFF.

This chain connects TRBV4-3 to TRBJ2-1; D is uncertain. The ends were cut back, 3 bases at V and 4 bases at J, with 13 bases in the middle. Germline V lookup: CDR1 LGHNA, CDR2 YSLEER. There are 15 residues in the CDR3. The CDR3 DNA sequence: TGCGCCAGCAGCCAGAGCCCAGGCGGTTACAATGAGCAGTTCTTC. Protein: CASSQSPGGYNEQFF.

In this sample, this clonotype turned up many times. The CDR3 region has the DNA TGCGCCAGCAGCCAGTACAGTTACACCGGGGAGCTGTTTTTT. It is translated as CASSQYSYTGELFF. This chain links TRBV4-3 with TRBJ2-2; D call uncertain. CDR1 is LGHNA, CDR2 YSLEER, per germline. The CDR3 is 14 amino acids. Trimming stripped 3 bases from V and 3 bases from J, with 8 bases between.

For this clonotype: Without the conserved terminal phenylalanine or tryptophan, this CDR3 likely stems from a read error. CDR3: CASSEGDRSYEQYS. The DNA for the CDR3 is TGCGCCAGCAGTGAAGGTGACCGCTCCTACGAGCAGTACTCC. The rearrangement links TRBV10-1 to TRBJ2-7; no definite D call. CDR1 and CDR2 from the germline V gene are WNHNN and SYGVQD (reference sequence). CDR3 length: 14 residues. The germline V and J ends were trimmed by 3 bases and 0 bases, with 9 bases remaining between them.

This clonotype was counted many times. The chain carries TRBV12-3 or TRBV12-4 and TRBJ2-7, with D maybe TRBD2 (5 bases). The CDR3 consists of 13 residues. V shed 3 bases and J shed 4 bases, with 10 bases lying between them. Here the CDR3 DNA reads TGTGCCAGCAGTTTGAGGGATGGATACGAGCAGTACTTC. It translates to CASSLRDGYEQYF.

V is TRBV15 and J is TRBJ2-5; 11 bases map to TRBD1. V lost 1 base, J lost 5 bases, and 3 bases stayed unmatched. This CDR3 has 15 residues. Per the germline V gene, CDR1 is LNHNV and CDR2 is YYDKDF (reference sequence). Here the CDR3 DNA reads TGTGCCACCAGCAGAGTTGGACAGGGGGCCGAGACCCAGTACTTC. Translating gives CATSRVGQGAETQYF.